The next 5 T cell receptor beta chains were all read from a single sample in a study of beta chain features in type 1 diabetes. General study points: Moderate but significant shortening of TCRB CDR3s was recorded in all four CD4+ subsets from Type 1 diabetes patients.

Their antigens are not known. Expressed TCRB transcripts were sequenced, since all the RNA that had been isolated was reverse transcribed. Assay: immunoSEQ multiplex PCR; the TCRdb copy retains only in-frame clones and omits some. The sample yields over 600,000 clones, about an eighth seen once. Sequences were obtained from naive CD4+ T cells from blood. These receptors came from a man between 25 and 39 years old with type 1 diabetes.

The V and J genes are TRBV9 and TRBJ2-7, with D possibly TRBD2 on 6 matching bases. Germline V gene data show CDR1 as SGDLS and CDR2 as YYNGEE. The CDR3 is 14 residues long. V shed 0 bases and J shed 5 bases, with 12 bases lying between them. The CDR3 DNA is TGTGCCAGCAGCGTAGGTTCCGGGACTCACGAGCAGTACTTC. Encoded protein: CASSVGSGTHEQYF.

In this sample, this clone turned up a few times. The genes are TRBV29-1 and TRBJ1-1; D is ambiguous. V was clipped by 6 bases and J by 2 bases, with 13 bases between them. The CDR3 contains 13 residues. CDR1 and CDR2 from the germline V gene are SQVTM and ANQGSEA. The CDR3 nucleotides read TGCAGCGTGGTGTTTACAGCCAACACTGAAGCTTTCTTT. Amino acid sequence: CSVVFTANTEAFF.

This clone turned up a few times. V is TRBV7-2 and J is TRBJ2-5, with D tentatively TRBD2 (5 bases). In germline, CDR1 is SGHTA, CDR2 FQGNSA. This CDR3 comprises 13 residues. V dropped 3 bases and J dropped 3 bases, with 8 bases sitting between them. CDR3 residues: CASSFSGEETQYF. CDR3 nucleotide sequence: TGTGCCAGCAGCTTTTCCGGGGAAGAGACCCAGTACTTC. Supplemented by reference TRBV7-2 and TRBJ2-5, the full variable domain reads GAGVSQSPSNKVTEKGKDVELRCDPISGHTALYWYRQSLGQGLEFLIYFQGNSAPDKSGLPSDRFSAERTGGSVSTLTIQRTQQEDSAVYLCASSFSGEETQYFGPGTRLLVL.

The V call is TRBV6-6, the J call TRBJ2-3; weak D call: TRBD2 (5 bases). This CDR3 contains 12 residues. Germline CDR1 reads MNHNY; CDR2 reads SVGAGI (reference sequence). With 9 bases removed from V and 1 base from J, the gap between germline ends came to 8 bases. The CDR3 protein is CARWRGTDTQYF. Here the CDR3 DNA reads TGTGCCAGGTGGCGGGGCACAGATACGCAGTATTTT.

The gene calls are TRBV5-4 and TRBJ1-2, with D maybe TRBD1 (6 bases). Trimming removed 4 bases from V and 10 bases from J, with 17 bases in between. The CDR3 is made up of 13 amino acids. Germline assignment: CDR1 SGHNT and CDR2 YYREEE (reference sequence). The CDR3: CASSQDSGRAYTF. CDR3 DNA: TGTGCCAGCAGCCAGGACAGCGGGCGTGCCTACACCTTC.